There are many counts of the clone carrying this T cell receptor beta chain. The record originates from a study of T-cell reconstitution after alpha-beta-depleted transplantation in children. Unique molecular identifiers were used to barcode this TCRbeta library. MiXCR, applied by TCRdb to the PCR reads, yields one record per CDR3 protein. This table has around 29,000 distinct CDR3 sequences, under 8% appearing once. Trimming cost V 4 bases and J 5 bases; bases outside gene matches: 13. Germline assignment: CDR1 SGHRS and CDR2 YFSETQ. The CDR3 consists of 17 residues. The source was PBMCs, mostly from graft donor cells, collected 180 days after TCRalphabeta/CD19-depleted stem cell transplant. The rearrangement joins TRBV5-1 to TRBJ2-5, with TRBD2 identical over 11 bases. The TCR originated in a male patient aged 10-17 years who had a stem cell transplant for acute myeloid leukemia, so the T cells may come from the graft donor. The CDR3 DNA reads TGCGCCAGCAGCCTCATGCGACTAGCGGGACCCTTGGAGACCCAGTACTTC. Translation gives CASSLMRLAGPLETQYF.